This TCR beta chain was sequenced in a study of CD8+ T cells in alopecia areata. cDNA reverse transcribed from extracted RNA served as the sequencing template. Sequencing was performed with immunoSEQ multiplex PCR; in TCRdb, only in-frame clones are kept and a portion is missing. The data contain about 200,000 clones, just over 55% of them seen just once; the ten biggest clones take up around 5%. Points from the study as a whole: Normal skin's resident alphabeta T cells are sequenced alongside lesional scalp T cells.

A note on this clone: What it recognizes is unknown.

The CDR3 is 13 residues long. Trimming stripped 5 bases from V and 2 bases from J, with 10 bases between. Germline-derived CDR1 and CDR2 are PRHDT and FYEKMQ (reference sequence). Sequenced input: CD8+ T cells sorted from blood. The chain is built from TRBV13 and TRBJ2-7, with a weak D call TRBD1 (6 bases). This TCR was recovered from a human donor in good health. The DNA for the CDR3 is TGTGCCAGCAGCGGACAGCTAACCTACGAGCAGTACTTC. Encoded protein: CASSGQLTYEQYF. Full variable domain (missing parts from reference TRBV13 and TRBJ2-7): AAGVIQSPRHLIKEKRETATLKCYPIPRHDTVYWYQQGPGQDPQFLISFYEKMQSDKGSIPDRFSAQQFSDYHSELNMSSLELGDSALYFCASSGQLTYEQYFGPGTRLTVT.